This TCR beta chain was sequenced for a study of T cell responses to AZD1222 COVID-19 vaccine. Study-wide context: Pooling of second doses given at about 4 or about 12 weeks was done.

The CDR3 contains 15 residues. With 4 bases clipped from V and 4 bases from J, the junction kept 6 bases outside the gene matches. The germline gives CDR1 MNHEY, CDR2 SMNVEV (reference sequence). The data were produced by immunoSEQ multiplex PCR, yet TCRdb's version contains in-frame clones alone and is incomplete. The sample has some 150,000 clones; about 91% are singletons. As concerns this clone: Its specificity is unknown.

Study results and limitations: The peak T cell response came first, and repertoires were sampled only after it.

The TCR sequence derives from an adult in good health. The chain recombines TRBV27 with TRBJ1-3; 8 bases map to TRBD1. This sample comprised peripheral blood, obtained on day 0 of AZD1222 vaccination. CDR3 nucleotide sequence: TGTGCCAGCAGTTCCGGACAGGGCCTGGGAAACACCATATATTTT. Protein sequence: CASSSGQGLGNTIYF.